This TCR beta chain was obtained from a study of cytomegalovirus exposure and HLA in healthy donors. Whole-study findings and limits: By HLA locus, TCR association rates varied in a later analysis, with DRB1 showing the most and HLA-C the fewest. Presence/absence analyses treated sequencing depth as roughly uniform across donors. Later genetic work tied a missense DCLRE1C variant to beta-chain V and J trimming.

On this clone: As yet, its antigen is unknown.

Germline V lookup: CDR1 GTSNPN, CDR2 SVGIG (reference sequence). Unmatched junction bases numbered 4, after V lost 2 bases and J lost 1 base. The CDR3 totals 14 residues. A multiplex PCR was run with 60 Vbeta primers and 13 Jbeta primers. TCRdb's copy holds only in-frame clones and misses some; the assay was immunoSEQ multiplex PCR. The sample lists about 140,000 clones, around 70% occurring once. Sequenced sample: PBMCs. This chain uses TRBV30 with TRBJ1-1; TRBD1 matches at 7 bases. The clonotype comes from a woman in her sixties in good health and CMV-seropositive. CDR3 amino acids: CAWSSGQRNTEAFF. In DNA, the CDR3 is TGTGCCTGGAGTTCGGGACAGCGGAACACTGAAGCTTTCTTT.